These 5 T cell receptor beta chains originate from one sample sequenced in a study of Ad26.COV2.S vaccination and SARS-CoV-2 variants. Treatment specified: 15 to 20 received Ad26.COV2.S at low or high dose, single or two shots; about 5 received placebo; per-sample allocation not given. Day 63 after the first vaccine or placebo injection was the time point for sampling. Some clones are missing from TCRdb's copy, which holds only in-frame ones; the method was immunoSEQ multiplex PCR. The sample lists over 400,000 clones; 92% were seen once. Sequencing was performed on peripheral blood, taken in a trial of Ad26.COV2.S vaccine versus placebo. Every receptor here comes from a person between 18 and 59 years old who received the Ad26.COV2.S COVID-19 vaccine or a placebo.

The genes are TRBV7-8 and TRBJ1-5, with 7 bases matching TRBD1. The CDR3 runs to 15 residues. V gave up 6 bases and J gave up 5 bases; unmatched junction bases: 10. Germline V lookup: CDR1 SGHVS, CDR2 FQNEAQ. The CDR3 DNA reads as TGTGCCAGCAGGTCCGGACGCAGGGGGGATCAGCCCCAGCATTTT. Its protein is CASRSGRRGDQPQHF.

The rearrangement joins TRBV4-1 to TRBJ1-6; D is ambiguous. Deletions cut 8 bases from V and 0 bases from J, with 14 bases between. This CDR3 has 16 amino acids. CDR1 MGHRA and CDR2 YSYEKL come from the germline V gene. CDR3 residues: CASSIGRSSYNSPLHF. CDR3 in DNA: TGCGCCAGCTCTATCGGGCGGAGCTCCTATAATTCACCCCTCCACTTT.

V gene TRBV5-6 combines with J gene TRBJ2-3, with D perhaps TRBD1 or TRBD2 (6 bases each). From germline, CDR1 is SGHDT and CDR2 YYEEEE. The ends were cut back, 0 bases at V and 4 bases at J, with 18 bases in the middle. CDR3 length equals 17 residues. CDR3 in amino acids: CASSLAGRGPRADTQYF. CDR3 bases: TGTGCCAGCAGCTTGGCGGGTCGGGGGCCAAGGGCAGATACGCAGTATTTT.

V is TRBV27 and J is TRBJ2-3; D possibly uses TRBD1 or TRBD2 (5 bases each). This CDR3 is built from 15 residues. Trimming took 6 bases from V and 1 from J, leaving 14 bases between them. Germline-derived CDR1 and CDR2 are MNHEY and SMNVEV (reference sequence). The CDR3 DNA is TGTGCCAGCAGGGAACTGGGGGTAGGCACAGATACGCAGTATTTT. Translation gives CASRELGVGTDTQYF.

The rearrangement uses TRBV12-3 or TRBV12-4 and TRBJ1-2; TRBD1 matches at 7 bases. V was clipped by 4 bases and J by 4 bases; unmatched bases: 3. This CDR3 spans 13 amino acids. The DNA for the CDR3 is TGTGCCAGCAGTTCCGGGACAGCCTATGGCTACACCTTC. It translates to CASSSGTAYGYTF.